This T cell receptor (beta chain) was obtained from a study of siplizumab effects on memory and regulatory T cells. Findings and limits, study-wide: The mean Treg-derived percentage of mappable alloreactive CD4+ clones was 55% to 80% with siplizumab compared with approximately 25% in controls.

About this clone itself: Antigen specificity is unknown.

Here immunoSEQ multiplex PCR was the method, and the copy in TCRdb shows in-frame clones only, minus some. The data hold around 100,000 clones, with 85% to 95% observed a single time. The TCR originated in a human donor in good health. Sequencing used non-Treg CD4+ T cells sorted from blood.

CDR3 bases: TGTGCCAGCAGTCCACTAACTAATGAAAAACTGTTTTTT. Translating gives CASSPLTNEKLFF. The rearrangement uses TRBV27 and TRBJ1-4; D remains ambiguous. The V end lost 5 bases, the J end lost 1 base, and 5 bases lay between the germline ends. Germline V CDR1 and CDR2: MNHEY, SMNVEV (reference sequence). The CDR3 totals 13 residues.